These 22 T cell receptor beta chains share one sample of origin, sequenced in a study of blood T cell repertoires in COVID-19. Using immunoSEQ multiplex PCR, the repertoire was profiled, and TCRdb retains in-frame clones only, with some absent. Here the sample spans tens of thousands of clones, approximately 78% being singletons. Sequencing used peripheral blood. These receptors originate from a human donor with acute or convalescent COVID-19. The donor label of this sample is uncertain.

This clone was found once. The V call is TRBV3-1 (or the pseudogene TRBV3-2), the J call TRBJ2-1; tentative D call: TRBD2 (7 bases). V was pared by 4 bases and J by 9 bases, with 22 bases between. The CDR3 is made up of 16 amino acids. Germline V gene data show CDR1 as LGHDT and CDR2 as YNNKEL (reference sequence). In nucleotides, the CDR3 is TGTGCCAGCAGCCCCGGGGGGCAGGCCTTCGGTAGTGAGCAGTTCTTC. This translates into CASSPGGQAFGSEQFF.

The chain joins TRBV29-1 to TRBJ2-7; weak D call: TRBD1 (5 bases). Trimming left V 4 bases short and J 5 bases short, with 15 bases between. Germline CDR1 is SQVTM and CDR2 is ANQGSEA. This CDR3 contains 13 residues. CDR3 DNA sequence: TGCAGCGTTGGAGTAGGGGCTCGGGACGAGCAGTACTTC. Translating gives CSVGVGARDEQYF.

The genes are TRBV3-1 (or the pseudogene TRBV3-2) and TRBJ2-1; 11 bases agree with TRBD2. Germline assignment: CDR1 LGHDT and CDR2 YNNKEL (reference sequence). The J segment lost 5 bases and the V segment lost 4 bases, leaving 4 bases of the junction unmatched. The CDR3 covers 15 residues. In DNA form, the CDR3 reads TGTGCCAGCAGCCTCGGGACTAGCGGTAACAATGAGCAGTTCTTC. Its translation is CASSLGTSGNNEQFF.

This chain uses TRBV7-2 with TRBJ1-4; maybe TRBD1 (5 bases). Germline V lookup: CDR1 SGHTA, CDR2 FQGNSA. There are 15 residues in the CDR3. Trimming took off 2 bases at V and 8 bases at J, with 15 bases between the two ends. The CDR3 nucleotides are TGTGCCAGCAGCTTATTGGGGGGGGTGAGGGAAAAACTGTTTTTT. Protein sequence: CASSLLGGVREKLFF.

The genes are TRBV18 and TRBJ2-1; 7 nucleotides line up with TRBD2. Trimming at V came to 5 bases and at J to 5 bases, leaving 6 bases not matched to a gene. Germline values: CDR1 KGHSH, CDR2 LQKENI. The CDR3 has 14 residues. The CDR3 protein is CASSGGSPDNEQFF. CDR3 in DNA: TGTGCCAGCTCAGGCGGGAGTCCTGACAATGAGCAGTTCTTC.

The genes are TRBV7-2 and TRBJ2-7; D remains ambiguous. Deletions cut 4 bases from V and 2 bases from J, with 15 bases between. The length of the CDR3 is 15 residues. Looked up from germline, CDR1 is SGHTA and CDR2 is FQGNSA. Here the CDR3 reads CASSSTLVAAYEQYF. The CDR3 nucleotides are TGTGCCAGCAGCTCAACTCTAGTCGCCGCCTACGAGCAGTACTTC.

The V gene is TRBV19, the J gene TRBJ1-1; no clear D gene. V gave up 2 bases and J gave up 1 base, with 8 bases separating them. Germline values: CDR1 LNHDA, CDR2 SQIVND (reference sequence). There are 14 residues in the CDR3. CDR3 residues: CASSITQSNTEAFF. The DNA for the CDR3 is TGTGCCAGTAGTATAACGCAGTCGAACACTGAAGCTTTCTTT.

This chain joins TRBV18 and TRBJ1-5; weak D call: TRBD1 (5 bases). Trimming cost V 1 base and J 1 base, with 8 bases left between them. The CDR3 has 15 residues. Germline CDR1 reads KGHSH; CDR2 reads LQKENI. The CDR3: CASSPRRDSNQPQHF. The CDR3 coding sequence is TGTGCCAGCTCACCACGGCGGGACAGCAATCAGCCCCAGCATTTT.

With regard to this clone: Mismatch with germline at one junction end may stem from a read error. CDR3 coding DNA: TGTGCCAGCAGCTCCTTGGGGGGAGAATCGGATATGCAGTATTTT. It translates to CASSSLGGESDMQYF. The V and J genes are TRBV5-5 and TRBJ2-3; weak D call: TRBD2 (6 bases). Germline lookup yields CDR1 SGHKS and CDR2 YYEKEE (reference sequence). The CDR3 has 15 amino acids.

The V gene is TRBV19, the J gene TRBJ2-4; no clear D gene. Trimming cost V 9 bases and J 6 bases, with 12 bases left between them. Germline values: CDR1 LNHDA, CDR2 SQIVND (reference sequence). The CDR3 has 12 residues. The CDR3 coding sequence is TGTGCCAGCGGTCAGGAACCAAACATTCAGTACTTC. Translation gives CASGQEPNIQYF.

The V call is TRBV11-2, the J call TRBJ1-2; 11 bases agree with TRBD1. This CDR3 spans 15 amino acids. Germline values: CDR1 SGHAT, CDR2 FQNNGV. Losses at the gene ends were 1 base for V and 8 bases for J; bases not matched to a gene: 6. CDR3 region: CASSLAGTGGLGYTF. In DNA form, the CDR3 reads TGTGCCAGCAGCTTAGCCGGGACAGGGGGTTTGGGCTACACCTTC.

CDR3 sequence (DNA): TGCGCCAGCAGCGTGGGACTGTTGAGCTCTGGAAACACCATATATTTT. Residues: CASSVGLLSSGNTIYF. This chain joins TRBV5-1 and TRBJ1-3; a possible D gene is TRBD1 (5 bases). CDR1 and CDR2 from the germline V gene are SGHRS and YFSETQ. CDR3 length: 16 residues. Trimming cost V 4 bases and J 0 bases, with 14 bases left between them.

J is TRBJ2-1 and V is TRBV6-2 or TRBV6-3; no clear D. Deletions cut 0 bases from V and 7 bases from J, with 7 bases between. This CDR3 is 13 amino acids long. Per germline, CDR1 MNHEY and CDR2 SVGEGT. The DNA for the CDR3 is TGTGCCAGCAGTTACTCTGAGTCAAATGAGCAGTTCTTC. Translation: CASSYSESNEQFF.

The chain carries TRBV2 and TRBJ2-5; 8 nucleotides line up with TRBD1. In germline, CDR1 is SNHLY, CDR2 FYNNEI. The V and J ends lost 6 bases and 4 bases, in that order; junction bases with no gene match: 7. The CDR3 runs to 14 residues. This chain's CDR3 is CASSEQGGRETQYF. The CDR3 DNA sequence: TGTGCCAGCAGCGAACAGGGGGGTAGAGAGACCCAGTACTTC.

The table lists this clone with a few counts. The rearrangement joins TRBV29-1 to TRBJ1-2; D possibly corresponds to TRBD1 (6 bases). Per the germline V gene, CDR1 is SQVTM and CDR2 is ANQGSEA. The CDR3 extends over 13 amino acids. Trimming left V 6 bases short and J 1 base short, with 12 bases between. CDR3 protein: CSVANRDNYGYTF. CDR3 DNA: TGCAGCGTAGCCAACAGGGATAACTATGGCTACACCTTC.

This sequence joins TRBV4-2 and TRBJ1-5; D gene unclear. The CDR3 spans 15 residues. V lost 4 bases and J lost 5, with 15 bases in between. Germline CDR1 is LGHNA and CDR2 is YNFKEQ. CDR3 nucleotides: TGTGCCAGCAGCCCATACCTAAACAGTGATCAGCCCCAGCATTTT. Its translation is CASSPYLNSDQPQHF.

The CDR3 sequence is CASSRRGYEQYF. The DNA of the CDR3 is TGTGCCAGTAGTCGACGAGGCTACGAGCAGTACTTC. The chain recombines TRBV19 with TRBJ2-7; D ambiguous. V was trimmed by 5 bases and J by 3 bases, leaving 8 bases between them. The CDR3 is 12 amino acids. Germline V CDR1 and CDR2: LNHDA, SQIVND (reference sequence).

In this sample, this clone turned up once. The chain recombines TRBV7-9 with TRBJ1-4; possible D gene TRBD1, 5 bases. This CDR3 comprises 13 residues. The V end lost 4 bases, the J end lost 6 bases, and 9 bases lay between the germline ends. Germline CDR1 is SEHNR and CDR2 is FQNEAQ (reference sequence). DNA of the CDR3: TGTGCCAGCAGCTATTGGGGCGATGAAAAACTGTTTTTT. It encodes CASSYWGDEKLFF.

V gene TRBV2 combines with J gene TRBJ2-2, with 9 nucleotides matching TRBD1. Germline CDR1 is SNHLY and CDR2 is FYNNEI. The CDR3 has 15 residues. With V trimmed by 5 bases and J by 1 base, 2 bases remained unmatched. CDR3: CASSMGQGNTGELFF. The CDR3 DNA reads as TGTGCCAGCAGTATGGGACAGGGGAACACCGGGGAGCTGTTTTTT.

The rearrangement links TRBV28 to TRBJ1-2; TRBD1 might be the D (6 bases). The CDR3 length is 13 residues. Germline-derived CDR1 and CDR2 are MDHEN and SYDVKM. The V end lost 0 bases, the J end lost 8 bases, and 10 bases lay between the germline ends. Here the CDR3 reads CASSLWDSTGYTF. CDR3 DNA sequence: TGTGCCAGCAGTTTATGGGACAGCACGGGCTACACCTTC.

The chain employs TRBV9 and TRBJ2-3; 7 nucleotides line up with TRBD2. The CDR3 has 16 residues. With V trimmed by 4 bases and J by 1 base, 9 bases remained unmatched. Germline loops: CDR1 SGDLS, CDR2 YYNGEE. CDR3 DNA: TGTGCCAGCAGCCCGGGACTAAAAAAGGGCACAGATACGCAGTATTTT. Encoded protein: CASSPGLKKGTDTQYF.

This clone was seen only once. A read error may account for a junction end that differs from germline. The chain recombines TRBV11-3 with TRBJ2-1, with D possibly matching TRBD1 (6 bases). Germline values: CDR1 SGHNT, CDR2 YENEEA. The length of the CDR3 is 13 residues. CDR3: CASSLARDNEQFF. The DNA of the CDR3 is TGTGCCAGCAGCTTAGCTAGGGACAACGAGCAGTTCTTC.